The 13 T cell receptor beta chains in this list originate from one sample, sequenced in a study of blood T cell repertoires in COVID-19. Clones were sequenced by immunoSEQ multiplex PCR, and TCRdb holds only the in-frame ones, with some missing. The sample has around 700,000 clones, over 80% seen once. Specimen: peripheral blood. Source of these receptors: a woman under 30 with acute or convalescent COVID-19.

This chain links TRBV19 with TRBJ1-1, with D possibly being TRBD1 (5 bases). The CDR3 totals 15 residues. The V end was cut by 7 bases, the J end by 1 base, with 16 bases between. Germline CDR1 and CDR2: LNHDA and SQIVND (reference sequence). The CDR3 loop reads CASKEGGTTNTEAFF. Written as DNA, the CDR3 is TGTGCCAGTAAAGAGGGTGGGACTACGAACACTGAAGCTTTCTTT.

The V and J genes are TRBV30 and TRBJ2-6; D remains ambiguous. Germline-derived CDR1 and CDR2 are GTSNPN and SVGIG (reference sequence). V was clipped by 2 bases and J by 0 bases, with 5 bases between them. The CDR3 contains 14 residues. This chain's CDR3 is CAWSRGSGANVLTF. The CDR3 nucleotides are TGTGCCTGGAGTAGAGGCTCTGGGGCCAACGTCCTGACTTTC.

This chain joins TRBV7-6 and TRBJ2-5, with D possibly being TRBD1 (6 bases). V shed 3 bases and J shed 2 bases, with 13 bases lying between them. Germline CDR1 is SGHVS and CDR2 is FNYEAQ. The CDR3 consists of 15 residues. In DNA form, the CDR3 reads TGTGCCAGCAGCTTTCTCCCAGGGGCGCAAGAGACCCAGTACTTC. Translating it yields CASSFLPGAQETQYF.

This CDR3 reads CASRPHTEFNYGYTF. CDR3 sequence (DNA): TGTGCCAGCCGCCCCCATACAGAGTTTAACTATGGCTACACCTTC. The chain joins TRBV9 to TRBJ1-2; D ambiguous. CDR3 size: 15 residues. V lost 7 bases and J lost 1, with 17 bases in between. Germline loops: CDR1 SGDLS, CDR2 YYNGEE.

V is TRBV11-2 and J is TRBJ2-1, with 11 bases fitting TRBD2. The CDR3 runs 15 residues. Germline V gives CDR1 SGHAT, CDR2 FQNNGV. V was pared by 5 bases and J by 5 bases, with 5 bases of the junction left unmatched. CDR3: CASSQLAGENNEQFF. CDR3 sequence (DNA): TGTGCCAGCAGCCAACTAGCGGGGGAAAACAATGAGCAGTTCTTC.

The CDR3 protein is CASSQTGWNTEAFF. The CDR3 nucleotides are TGTGCCAGCAGCCAAACGGGTTGGAACACTGAAGCTTTCTTT. This rearrangement joins TRBV14 to TRBJ1-1, with D hard to call. Germline lookup yields CDR1 SGHDN and CDR2 FVKESK. The CDR3 contains 14 residues. V lost 2 bases and J 1 base, leaving 8 bases between the germline ends. Complete variable domain (other parts from reference TRBV14 and TRBJ1-1): EAGVTQFPSHSVIEKGQTVTLRCDPISGHDNLYWYRRVMGKEIKFLLHFVKESKQDESGMPNNRFLAERTGGTYSTLKVQPAELEDSGVYFCASSQTGWNTEAFFGQGTRLTVV.

The chain employs TRBV7-9 and TRBJ1-6; 7 bases agree with TRBD1. The trim removed 4 bases at V and 10 bases at J, leaving 10 bases unmatched. The CDR3 sequence is 15 residues long. CDR1 and CDR2 from the germline V gene are SEHNR and FQNEAQ (reference sequence). The CDR3, as DNA: TGTGCCAGCAGCTCGACGAGACAGGGACGCTCACCCCTCCACTTT. Amino acids: CASSSTRQGRSPLHF.

This chain joins TRBV7-9 and TRBJ1-1; 8 nucleotides agree with TRBD1. In germline, CDR1 is SEHNR, CDR2 FQNEAQ (reference sequence). The CDR3 sequence is 15 residues long. V shed 7 bases, J shed 4 bases, and the junction held 11 bases outside the gene matches. The CDR3 here is CASNLDRGFGTEAFF. DNA of the CDR3: TGTGCCAGCAATCTAGACAGGGGTTTCGGCACTGAAGCTTTCTTT.

This sequence joins TRBV3-1 (or the pseudogene TRBV3-2) and TRBJ1-2, with D unclear. The germline V and J ends were trimmed by 10 bases and 3 bases, with 9 bases remaining between them. Germline V gene data show CDR1 as LGHDT and CDR2 as YNNKEL (reference sequence). The CDR3 runs 11 residues. The CDR3 sequence is CATPADYGYTF. The CDR3 nucleotides read TGTGCCACCCCGGCGGACTATGGCTACACCTTC.

The rearrangement uses TRBV3-1 (or the pseudogene TRBV3-2) and TRBJ1-5, with D possibly matching TRBD1 (5 bases). The V end was cut by 4 bases, the J end by 3 bases, with 13 bases between. The CDR3 runs 15 residues. Germline CDR1 and CDR2: LGHDT and YNNKEL (reference sequence). The CDR3 protein is CASSRGGGNNQPQHF. CDR3 nucleotide sequence: TGTGCCAGCAGCCGCGGTGGGGGGAACAATCAGCCCCAGCATTTT.

V gene TRBV6-5 combines with J gene TRBJ1-2; 8 nucleotides align to TRBD1. This CDR3 comprises 13 residues. V gave up 9 bases and J gave up 4 bases; unmatched junction bases: 7. Germline V gene sequence: CDR1 MNHEY, CDR2 SVGAGI. CDR3 nucleotides: TGTGCCAGTAATGCCGGGACAGGCTATGGCTACACCTTC. Protein product: CASNAGTGYGYTF.

The rearrangement joins TRBV6-5 to TRBJ2-1; tentatively, D is TRBD1 (5 bases). Germline assignment: CDR1 MNHEY and CDR2 SVGAGI. The CDR3 has 13 amino acids. The V end was cut by 0 bases, the J end by 9 bases, with 9 bases between. The chain's CDR3 is CASSYSKGVEQFF. In DNA form, the CDR3 reads TGTGCCAGCAGTTACTCGAAAGGGGTTGAGCAGTTCTTC.

V gene TRBV7-2 combines with J gene TRBJ2-1; possibly TRBD1 for D (6 bases). Per germline, CDR1 SGHTA and CDR2 FQGNSA. V lost 1 base to trimming and J lost 4 bases, with 17 bases between them. The CDR3 is 17 residues long. The CDR3 region is CASSLDWKGTPYNEQFF. The DNA of the CDR3 is TGTGCCAGCAGCTTAGATTGGAAGGGGACACCGTACAATGAGCAGTTCTTC.